The 22 T cell receptor beta chains below come from one sample, sequenced in a study of T cell responses to AZD1222 COVID-19 vaccine. Clones were read by immunoSEQ multiplex PCR, and TCRdb kept only the in-frame ones, dropping some. This table has 180,000 or so clones, about 89% appearing once. The sequenced sample was peripheral blood, obtained 28 days after the second AZD1222 dose. Source of these receptors: an adult who received the AZD1222 COVID-19 vaccine.

The chain combines TRBV9 with TRBJ2-7; D tentatively fits TRBD1 or TRBD2 (5 bases each). The CDR3 sequence is 14 residues long. Trimming removed 3 bases from V and 0 bases from J, with 10 bases in between. The V gene's germline CDR1 is SGDLS and CDR2 YYNGEE. The CDR3 loop reads CASSGRDASYEQYF. The CDR3 coding sequence is TGTGCCAGCAGCGGCCGGGACGCCTCCTACGAGCAGTACTTC.

The chain is built from TRBV6-5 and TRBJ1-2; D is possibly TRBD1 (6 bases). V was pared by 5 bases and J by 4 bases, with 14 bases between. The CDR3 extends over 14 amino acids. In germline, CDR1 is MNHEY, CDR2 SVGAGI. The CDR3 is CASSPGGGTYGYTF. As DNA, the CDR3 is TGTGCCAGCAGTCCCGGAGGGGGGACCTATGGCTACACCTTC.

This sequence joins TRBV21-1 and TRBJ2-5; TRBD1 is the table's D call, not checked against the DNA. TRBV21-1 is a documented pseudogene. This CDR3 is 13 amino acids long. The CDR3 region is CASSKTDEETQYF. DNA of the CDR3: TGTGCCAGCAGCAAGACAGACGAAGAGACCCAGTACTTC.

This chain connects TRBV2 to TRBJ1-5; D remains unclear. In germline, CDR1 is SNHLY, CDR2 FYNNEI. The CDR3 loop spans 17 amino acids. Trimming pared 7 bases from V and 0 bases from J, leaving 19 bases between. The CDR3 is CASTRNHPQNSNQPQHF. The CDR3 nucleotides are TGTGCCAGCACGAGGAACCATCCCCAGAATAGCAATCAGCCCCAGCATTTT.

CDR3 nucleotides: TGCGCCAGCAGCCAAGTGGGACTAGCGAGGAATGAGCAGTTCTTC. Amino acids: CASSQVGLARNEQFF. The chain uses TRBV4-1 and TRBJ2-1; TRBD2 matches 10 bases. Germline trimming cut 1 base from V and 7 bases from J; bases unmatched to any gene: 4. CDR3 length: 15 amino acids. Germline V lookup: CDR1 MGHRA, CDR2 YSYEKL.

The chain uses TRBV12-3 or TRBV12-4 and TRBJ2-7; D is undetermined. V was trimmed by 1 base and J by 4 bases, leaving 8 bases between them. This CDR3 has 13 amino acids. Here the CDR3 reads CASSLGLGYEQYF. The CDR3 DNA sequence: TGTGCCAGCAGTTTAGGTTTGGGGTACGAGCAGTACTTC.

This rearrangement joins TRBV19 to TRBJ2-7, with TRBD1 matching 10 bases. Germline V gene sequence: CDR1 LNHDA, CDR2 SQIVND (reference sequence). The length of the CDR3 is 13 residues. Trimming cost V 9 bases and J 4 bases; bases outside gene matches: 6. The chain's CDR3 is CASAGQGTYEQYF. The CDR3 nucleotides read TGTGCCAGCGCGGGACAGGGGACTTACGAGCAGTACTTC.

This clone showed up just once. The chain couples TRBV5-1 to TRBJ2-5; 11 bases map to TRBD2. The trim removed 6 bases at V and 1 base at J, leaving 5 bases unmatched. The germline CDR1 and CDR2 sequences are SGHRS and YFSETQ. The CDR3 is 15 amino acids. The CDR3 loop reads CASTPGLAVQETQYF. The CDR3 DNA sequence: TGCGCCAGCACCCCGGGACTAGCGGTCCAAGAGACCCAGTACTTC. Supplemented by reference TRBV5-1 and TRBJ2-5, the full variable domain reads KAGVTQTPRYLIKTRGQQVTLSCSPISGHRSVSWYQQTPGQGLQFLFEYFSETQRNKGNFPGRFSGRQFSNSRSEMNVSTLELGDSALYLCASTPGLAVQETQYFGPGTRLLVL.

As regards this clone: The sample carries other DNA sequences with the same CDR3. This chain joins TRBV12-3 or TRBV12-4 and TRBJ1-1; a weak D match, TRBD1 (5 bases). V dropped 3 bases and J dropped 2 bases, with 7 bases sitting between them. This CDR3 has 13 amino acids. The CDR3, as DNA: TGTGCCAGCAGTTTTGACAGAAACACTGAAGCTTTCTTT. Its translation: CASSFDRNTEAFF.

V and J are TRBV5-1 and TRBJ2-5; a possible D gene is TRBD2 (5 bases). From germline, CDR1 is SGHRS and CDR2 YFSETQ. The CDR3 has 14 amino acids. The V gene lost 4 bases and the J gene lost 3 bases, with 13 bases spanning the gap. CDR3 sequence (DNA): TGCGCCAGCAGCAGCGCACGGGGTGAAGAGACCCAGTACTTC. Translating it yields CASSSARGEETQYF.

The chain joins TRBV10-2 to TRBJ1-6; 8 bases fit TRBD1. The CDR3 runs to 14 residues. CDR1 is WSHSY, CDR2 SAAADI, per germline. V trimming: 3 bases; J trimming: 7 bases; junction bases outside the gene matches: 2. The CDR3 protein is CASSERQGNSPLHF. The CDR3 DNA follows: TGCGCCAGCAGTGAAAGACAGGGGAATTCACCCCTCCACTTT.

V gene TRBV19 combines with J gene TRBJ1-2; TRBD1 matches at 9 bases. The CDR3 consists of 15 residues. Germline CDR1 is LNHDA and CDR2 is SQIVND (reference sequence). The ends lost 3 bases at V and 1 base at J; junction bases unmatched: 3. The CDR3 loop is CASSIPGQGNYGYTF. CDR3 nucleotide sequence: TGTGCCAGTAGTATCCCGGGACAGGGTAACTATGGCTACACCTTC.

This chain joins TRBV19 and TRBJ2-3, with TRBD1 matching over 9 bases. J lost 3 bases, V lost 4 bases, and 11 bases had no gene match. This CDR3 is 17 amino acids long. Germline CDR1 reads LNHDA; CDR2 reads SQIVND (reference sequence). CDR3 in DNA: TGTGCCAGTAGTAGTCCCGGGACAGGGTGGTCTACAGATACGCAGTATTTT. Amino acid sequence: CASSSPGTGWSTDTQYF.

The rearrangement joins TRBV18 to TRBJ1-3; the D gene is possibly TRBD1 (6 bases). CDR1 and CDR2 from the germline V gene are KGHSH and LQKENI. With 5 bases removed from V and 0 bases from J, the gap between germline ends came to 11 bases. The CDR3 contains 15 residues. CDR3: CASSNRDSSGNTIYF. In DNA, the CDR3 is TGTGCCAGCTCAAACAGGGATAGCTCTGGAAACACCATATATTTT.

This clone came up a few times. The chain links TRBV19 to TRBJ2-2, with D possibly being TRBD1 (6 bases). The CDR3 sequence is 14 residues long. V lost 8 bases and J lost 6, with 16 bases in between. Germline CDR1 and CDR2: LNHDA and SQIVND (reference sequence). CDR3 in amino acids: CASSPPNRAGELFF. The CDR3 nucleotides read TGTGCCAGTTCCCCTCCAAACAGGGCCGGGGAGCTGTTTTTT. The full variable domain, rest sourced from reference TRBV19 and TRBJ2-2, is DGGITQSPKYLFRKEGQNVTLSCEQNLNHDAMYWYRQDPGQGLRLIYYSQIVNDFQKGDIAEGYSVSREKKESFPLTVTSAQKNPTAFYLCASSPPNRAGELFFGEGSRLTVL.

The rearrangement links TRBV30 to TRBJ1-1; 9 nucleotides match TRBD1. Germline CDR1 is GTSNPN and CDR2 is SVGIG (reference sequence). J gave up 4 bases and V 7 bases, and 10 bases lay outside the gene matches. The CDR3 sequence is 14 residues long. CDR3 region: CAYRDRARGTEAFF. In DNA, the CDR3 is TGTGCCTACCGGGACAGGGCACGGGGCACTGAAGCTTTCTTT.

In this sample, this clone turned up once. This chain uses TRBV5-8 with TRBJ2-7, with D hard to call. This CDR3 is 16 amino acids long. V shed 0 bases and J shed 3 bases, with 16 bases lying between them. Germline values: CDR1 SGHTS, CDR2 YDEGEE. The CDR3: CASSLGYWENDYEQYF. The CDR3 DNA reads as TGTGCCAGCAGCTTGGGGTACTGGGAAAACGACTACGAGCAGTACTTC.

This clone was found once. The chain combines TRBV7-2 with TRBJ2-1, with unresolved D. CDR3 length: 15 amino acids. V gave up 2 bases and J gave up 2 bases, with 10 bases separating them. Germline V CDR1 and CDR2: SGHTA, FQGNSA. This CDR3 reads CASSLTPGAYNEQFF. CDR3 nucleotides: TGTGCCAGCAGCTTAACCCCCGGAGCCTACAATGAGCAGTTCTTC.

The chain joins TRBV19 to TRBJ2-2, with a weak D call TRBD1 (6 bases). V lost 5 bases and J lost 7, with 14 bases in between. From germline, CDR1 is LNHDA and CDR2 SQIVND (reference sequence). The CDR3 runs to 14 residues. The CDR3 region is CASSYHRVVGELFF. CDR3 nucleotide sequence: TGTGCCAGTAGTTACCACAGGGTGGTCGGGGAGCTGTTTTTT.

The chain recombines TRBV6-4 with TRBJ1-6, with D perhaps TRBD1 (6 bases). The germline V and J ends were trimmed by 10 bases and 7 bases, with 20 bases remaining between them. The length of the CDR3 is 15 residues. In germline, CDR1 is MRHNA, CDR2 SNTAGT. The CDR3, as DNA: TGTGCCATCGAGAGGGGATACAGGGTAAATTCACCCCTCCACTTT. It translates to CAIERGYRVNSPLHF.

The rearrangement links TRBV7-2 to TRBJ2-7, with D maybe TRBD2 (6 bases). This CDR3 comprises 15 residues. Germline V gene lookup returns CDR1 SGHTA and CDR2 FQGNSA. The V gene lost 1 base and the J gene lost 6 bases, with 16 bases spanning the gap. DNA for the CDR3: TGTGCCAGCAGCTTAGGGTGGGGAGGAACGGGCGAGCAGTACTTC. This encodes CASSLGWGGTGEQYF. Filled out from reference TRBV7-2 and TRBJ2-7, the complete variable domain reads GAGVSQSPSNKVTEKGKDVELRCDPISGHTALYWYRQSLGQGLEFLIYFQGNSAPDKSGLPSDRFSAERTGGSVSTLTIQRTQQEDSAVYLCASSLGWGGTGEQYFGPGTRLTVT.

The rearrangement links TRBV18 to TRBJ2-7; 7 positions agree with TRBD1. Per germline, CDR1 KGHSH and CDR2 LQKENI. After removal of 3 bases from V and 9 bases from J, the junction contained 14 bases not matched to a gene. This CDR3 has 15 amino acids. The CDR3 here is CASSPARDSGKSQYF. As DNA, the CDR3 is TGTGCCAGCTCACCTGCCCGGGACAGCGGAAAATCGCAGTACTTC.